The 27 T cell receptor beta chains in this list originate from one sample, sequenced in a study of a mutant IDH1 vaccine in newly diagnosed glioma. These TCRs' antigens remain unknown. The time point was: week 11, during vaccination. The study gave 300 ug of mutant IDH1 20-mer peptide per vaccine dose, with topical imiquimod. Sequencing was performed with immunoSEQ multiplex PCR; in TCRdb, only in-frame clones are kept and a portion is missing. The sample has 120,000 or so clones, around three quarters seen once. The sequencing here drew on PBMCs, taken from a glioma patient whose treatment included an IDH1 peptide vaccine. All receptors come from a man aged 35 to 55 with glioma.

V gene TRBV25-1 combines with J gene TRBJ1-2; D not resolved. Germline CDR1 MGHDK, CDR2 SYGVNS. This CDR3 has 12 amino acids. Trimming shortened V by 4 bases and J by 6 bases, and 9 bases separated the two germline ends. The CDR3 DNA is TGTGCCAGCAGTGGGGCCCTGAATGGCTACACCTTC. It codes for CASSGALNGYTF.

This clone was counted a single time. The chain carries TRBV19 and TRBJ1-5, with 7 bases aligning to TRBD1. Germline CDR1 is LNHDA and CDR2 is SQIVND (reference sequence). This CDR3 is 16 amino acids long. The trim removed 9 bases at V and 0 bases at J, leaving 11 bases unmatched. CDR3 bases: TGTGCCAGCAACCGGGGACAGTTTTATAGCAATCAGCCCCAGCATTTT. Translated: CASNRGQFYSNQPQHF.

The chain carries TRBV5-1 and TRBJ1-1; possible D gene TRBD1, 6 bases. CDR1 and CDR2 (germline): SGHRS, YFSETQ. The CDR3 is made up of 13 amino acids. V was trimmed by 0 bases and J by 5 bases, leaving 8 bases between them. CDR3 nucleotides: TGCGCCAGCAGCTTGGTCACAGGGACTGAAGCTTTCTTT. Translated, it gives CASSLVTGTEAFF.

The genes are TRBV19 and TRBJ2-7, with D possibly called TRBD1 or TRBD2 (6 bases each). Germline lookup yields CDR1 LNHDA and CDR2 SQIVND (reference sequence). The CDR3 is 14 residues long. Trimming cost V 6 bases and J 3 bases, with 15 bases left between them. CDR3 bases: TGTGCCAGTAGCCTTAGGGGGGAAATCTACGAGCAGTACTTC. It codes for CASSLRGEIYEQYF.

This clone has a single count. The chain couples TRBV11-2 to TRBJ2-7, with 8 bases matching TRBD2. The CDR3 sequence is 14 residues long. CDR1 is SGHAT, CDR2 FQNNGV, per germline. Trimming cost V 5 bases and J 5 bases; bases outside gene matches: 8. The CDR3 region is CASSLAGLAHEQYF. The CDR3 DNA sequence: TGTGCCAGCAGCCTCGCCGGACTAGCTCACGAGCAGTACTTC.

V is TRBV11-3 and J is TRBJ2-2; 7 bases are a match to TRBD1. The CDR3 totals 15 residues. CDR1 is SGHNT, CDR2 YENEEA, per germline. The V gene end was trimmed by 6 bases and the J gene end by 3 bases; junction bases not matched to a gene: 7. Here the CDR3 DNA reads TGTGCCAGCAGTTCAACAGGGGTTGACACCGGGGAGCTGTTTTTT. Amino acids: CASSSTGVDTGELFF.

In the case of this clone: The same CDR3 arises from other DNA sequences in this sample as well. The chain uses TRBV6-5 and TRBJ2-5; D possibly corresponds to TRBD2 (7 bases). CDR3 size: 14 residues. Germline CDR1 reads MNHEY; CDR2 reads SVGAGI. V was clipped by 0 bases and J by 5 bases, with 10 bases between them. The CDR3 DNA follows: TGTGCCAGCAGTTACTCACAGGGAGGGGAGACCCAGTACTTC. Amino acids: CASSYSQGGETQYF.

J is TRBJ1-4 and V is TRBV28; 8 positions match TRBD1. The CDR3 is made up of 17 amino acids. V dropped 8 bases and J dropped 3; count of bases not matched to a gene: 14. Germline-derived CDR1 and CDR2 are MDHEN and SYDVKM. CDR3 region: CASGPLIRGRANEKLFF. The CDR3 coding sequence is TGTGCCAGCGGGCCCTTAATCAGGGGGCGAGCTAATGAAAAACTGTTTTTT.

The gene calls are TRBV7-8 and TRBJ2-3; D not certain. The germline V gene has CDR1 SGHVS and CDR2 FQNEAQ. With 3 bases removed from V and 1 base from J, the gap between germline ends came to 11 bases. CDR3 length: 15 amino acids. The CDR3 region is CASSFRAGGTDTQYF. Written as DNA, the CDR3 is TGTGCCAGCAGCTTCCGAGCAGGTGGCACAGATACGCAGTATTTT.

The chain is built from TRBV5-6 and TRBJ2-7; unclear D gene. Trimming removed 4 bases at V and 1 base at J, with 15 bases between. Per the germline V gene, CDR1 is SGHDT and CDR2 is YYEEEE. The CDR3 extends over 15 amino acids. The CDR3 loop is CASSLPGLLSYEQYF. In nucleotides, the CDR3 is TGTGCCAGCAGCCTACCGGGCCTGCTGTCCTACGAGCAGTACTTC.

CDR3 coding DNA: TGTGCCAGCAGTTTATTTAGCGGGATCAACGAGCAGTACTTC. Its protein product is CASSLFSGINEQYF. The V call is TRBV28, the J call TRBJ2-7; 8 bases agree with TRBD2. Unmatched junction bases numbered 4, after V lost 1 base and J lost 5 bases. CDR1 is MDHEN, CDR2 SYDVKM, per germline. The CDR3 has 14 residues.

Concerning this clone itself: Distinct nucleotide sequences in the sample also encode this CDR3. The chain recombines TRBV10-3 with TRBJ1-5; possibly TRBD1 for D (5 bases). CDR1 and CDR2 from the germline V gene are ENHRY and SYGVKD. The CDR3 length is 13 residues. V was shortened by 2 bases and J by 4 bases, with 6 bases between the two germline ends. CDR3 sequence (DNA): TGTGCCATCAGTGAGGCAGGGAATCAGCCCCAGCATTTT. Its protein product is CAISEAGNQPQHF.

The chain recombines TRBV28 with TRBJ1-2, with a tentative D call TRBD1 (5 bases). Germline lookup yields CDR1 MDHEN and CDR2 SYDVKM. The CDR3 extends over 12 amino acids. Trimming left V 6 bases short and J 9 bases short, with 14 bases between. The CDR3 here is CASSDSLPRYTF. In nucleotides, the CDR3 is TGTGCCAGCAGCGACAGTTTACCTCGCTACACCTTC.

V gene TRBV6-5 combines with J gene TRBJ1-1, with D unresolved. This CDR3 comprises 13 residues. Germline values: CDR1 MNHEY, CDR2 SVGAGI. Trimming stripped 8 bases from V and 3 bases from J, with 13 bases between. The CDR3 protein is CASGPGGYTEAFF. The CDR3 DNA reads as TGTGCCAGCGGTCCAGGCGGGTACACTGAAGCTTTCTTT.

CDR3 region: CTSSQTPPTGTDSYEQYF. CDR3 nucleotide sequence: TGCACCAGCAGCCAGACCCCCCCTACCGGGACAGACTCCTACGAGCAGTACTTC. This chain joins TRBV1 and TRBJ2-7; whether TRBD1, the table's D call, matches the DNA was not checked. TRBV1 is annotated as a pseudogene. The CDR3 extends over 18 amino acids.

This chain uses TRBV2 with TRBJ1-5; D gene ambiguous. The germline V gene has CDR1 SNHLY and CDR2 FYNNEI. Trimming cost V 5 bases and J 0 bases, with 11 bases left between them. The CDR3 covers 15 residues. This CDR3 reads CASSYDTFSNQPQHF. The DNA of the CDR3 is TGTGCCAGCAGTTATGACACGTTTAGCAATCAGCCCCAGCATTTT.

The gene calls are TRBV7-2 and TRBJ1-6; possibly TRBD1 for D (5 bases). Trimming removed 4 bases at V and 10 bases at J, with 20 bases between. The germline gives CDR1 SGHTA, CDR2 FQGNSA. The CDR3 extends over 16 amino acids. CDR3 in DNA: TGTGCCAGCAGCTCTTCCTTTGGGGGTCTGGGCTCACCCCTCCACTTT. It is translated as CASSSSFGGLGSPLHF.

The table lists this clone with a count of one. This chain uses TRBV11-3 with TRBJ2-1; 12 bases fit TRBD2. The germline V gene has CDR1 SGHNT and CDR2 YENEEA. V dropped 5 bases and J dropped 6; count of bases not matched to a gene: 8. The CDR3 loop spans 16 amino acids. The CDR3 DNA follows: TGTGCCAGCAGCGCTTCACTAGCGGGGGGAATCAATGAGCAGTTCTTC. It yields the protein CASSASLAGGINEQFF. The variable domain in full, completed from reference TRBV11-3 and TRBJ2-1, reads EAGVVQSPRYKIIEKKQPVAFWCNPISGHNTLYWYLQNLGQGPELLIRYENEEAVDDSQLPKDRFSAERLKGVDSTLKIQPAELGDSAVYLCASSASLAGGINEQFFGPGTRLTVL.

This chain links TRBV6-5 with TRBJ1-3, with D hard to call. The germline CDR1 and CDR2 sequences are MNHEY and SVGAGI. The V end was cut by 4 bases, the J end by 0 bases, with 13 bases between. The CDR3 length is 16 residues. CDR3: CASSSILFGSGNTIYF. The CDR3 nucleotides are TGTGCCAGCAGTTCTATTCTATTTGGCTCTGGAAACACCATATATTTT.

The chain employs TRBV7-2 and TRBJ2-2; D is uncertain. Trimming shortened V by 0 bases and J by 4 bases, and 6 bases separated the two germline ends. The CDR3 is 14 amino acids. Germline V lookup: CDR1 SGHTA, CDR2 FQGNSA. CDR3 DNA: TGTGCCAGCAGCTTAGCGGCTTCCACCGGGGAGCTGTTTTTT. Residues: CASSLAASTGELFF.

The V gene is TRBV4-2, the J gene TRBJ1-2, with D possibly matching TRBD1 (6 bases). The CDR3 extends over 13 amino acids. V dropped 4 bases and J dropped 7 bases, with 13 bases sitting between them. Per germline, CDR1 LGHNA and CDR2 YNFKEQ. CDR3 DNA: TGTGCCAGCAGCCTACAGGGAGTCTTTGGCTACACCTTC. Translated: CASSLQGVFGYTF.

The DNA of the CDR3 is TGTGCCAGCACCTATACGGTGGGAGGGCCACAGTACTTC. It specifies CASTYTVGGPQYF. This chain connects TRBV6-1 to TRBJ2-7, with 7 bases identical to TRBD2. The CDR3 is made up of 13 amino acids. V lost 7 bases to trimming and J lost 10 bases; unmatched junction nucleotides: 13. Germline CDR1 and CDR2: MNHNS and SASEGT.

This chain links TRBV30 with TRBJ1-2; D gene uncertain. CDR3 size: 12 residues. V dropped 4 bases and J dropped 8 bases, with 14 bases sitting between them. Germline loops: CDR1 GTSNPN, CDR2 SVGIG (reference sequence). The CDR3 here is CAWMLGLGGYTF. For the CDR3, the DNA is TGTGCCTGGATGCTGGGTCTGGGGGGCTACACCTTC.

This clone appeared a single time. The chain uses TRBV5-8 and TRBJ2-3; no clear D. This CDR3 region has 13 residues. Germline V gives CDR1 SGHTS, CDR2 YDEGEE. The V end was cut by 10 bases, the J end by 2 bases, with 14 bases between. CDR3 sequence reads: CAPGQDHTDTQYF. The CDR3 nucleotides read TGTGCCCCCGGCCAGGATCACACAGATACGCAGTATTTT.

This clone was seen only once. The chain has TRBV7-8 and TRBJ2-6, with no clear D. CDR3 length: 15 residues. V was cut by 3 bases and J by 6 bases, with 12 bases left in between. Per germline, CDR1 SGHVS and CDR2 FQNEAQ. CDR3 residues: CASSFFTLAANVLTF. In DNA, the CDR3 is TGTGCCAGCAGCTTCTTTACTCTGGCGGCCAACGTCCTGACTTTC.

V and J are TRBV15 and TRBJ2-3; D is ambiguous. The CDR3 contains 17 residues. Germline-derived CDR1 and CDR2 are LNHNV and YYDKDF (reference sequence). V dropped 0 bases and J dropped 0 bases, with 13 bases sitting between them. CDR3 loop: CATSRDRMSSSTDTQYF. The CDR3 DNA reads TGTGCCACCAGCAGAGATCGGATGAGTTCTAGCACAGATACGCAGTATTTT.

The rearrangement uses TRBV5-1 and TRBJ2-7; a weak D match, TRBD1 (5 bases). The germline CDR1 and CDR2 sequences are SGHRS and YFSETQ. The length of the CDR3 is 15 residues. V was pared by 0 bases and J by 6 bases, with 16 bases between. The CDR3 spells CASSLGARVEGEQYF. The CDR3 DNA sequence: TGCGCCAGCAGCTTGGGCGCCAGGGTCGAAGGCGAGCAGTACTTC.